The next 15 T cell receptor beta chains were all read from a single sample in a study of blood T cells in healthy people across ages. Sample-barcoded 5' priming and a J-beta primer mix drove a second PCR of 7 to 11 cycles. One entry per CDR3 protein, called by TCRdb with MiXCR from the 5' RACE reads. The sample includes around 1.7 million distinct CDR3 sequences, 28% seen only once; the top ten take around 7.7%. The material sequenced was blood. All receptors come from a woman aged 30 to 39 in good health.

The chain carries TRBV6-6 and TRBJ1-2; 7 bases agree with TRBD1. CDR1 and CDR2 from the germline V gene are MNHNY and SVGAGI (reference sequence). The V gene end was trimmed by 6 bases and the J gene end by 4 bases; junction bases not matched to a gene: 5. This CDR3 spans 13 amino acids. CDR3 coding DNA: TGTGCCAGCAGCCGAGGACAGGTCTATGGCTACACCTTC. Protein product: CASSRGQVYGYTF.

This clonotype was counted many times. V is TRBV12-3 or TRBV12-4 and J is TRBJ2-7; D unresolved. This CDR3 spans 14 amino acids. Trimming cost V 3 bases and J 3 bases, with 12 bases left between them. The CDR3 loop is CASSLYLDDYEQYF. DNA for the CDR3: TGTGCCAGCAGTTTGTATCTAGATGACTACGAGCAGTACTTC.

This clonotype was counted only a few times. The gene calls are TRBV5-1 and TRBJ2-1, with TRBD2 matching over 7 bases. CDR3 length equals 15 residues. Germline lookup yields CDR1 SGHRS and CDR2 YFSETQ. J was trimmed by 0 bases and V by 7 bases; bases with no gene match: 7. The CDR3 DNA follows: TGCGCCAGCGGGACTACATCAAGCTCCTACAATGAGCAGTTCTTC. The encoded protein is CASGTTSSSYNEQFF.

This clonotype was counted only a few times. This chain links TRBV27 with TRBJ1-1; 8 bases are shared with TRBD1. This CDR3 contains 14 residues. Germline lookup yields CDR1 MNHEY and CDR2 SMNVEV (reference sequence). The V segment lost 3 bases and the J segment 5 bases; nucleotides outside the gene matches: 5. The CDR3: CASSFGTGGTEAFF. DNA of the CDR3: TGTGCCAGCAGTTTCGGGACAGGAGGAACTGAAGCTTTCTTT.

The chain couples TRBV20-1 to TRBJ2-1, with D possibly TRBD2 on 7 matching bases. The CDR3 covers 12 residues. CDR1 and CDR2 (germline): DFQATT, SNEGSKA (reference sequence). Here the CDR3 DNA reads TGCGGGAGGGGGGGGACGCACAATGAGCAGTTCTTC. The encoded protein is CGRGGTHNEQFF.

The rearrangement uses TRBV7-9 and TRBJ1-2; no clear D. Trimming pared 4 bases from V and 8 bases from J, leaving 14 bases between. CDR1 and CDR2 (germline): SEHNR, FQNEAQ (reference sequence). The CDR3 covers 13 residues. The CDR3 DNA reads TGTGCCAGCAGCTCCGGGCATACTTTAGGCTACACCTTC. It specifies CASSSGHTLGYTF. Complete variable domain (other parts from reference TRBV7-9 and TRBJ1-2): DTGVSQNPRHKITKRGQNVTFRCDPISEHNRLYWYRQTLGQGPEFLTYFQNEAQLEKSRLLSDRFSAERPKGSFSTLEIQRTEQGDSAMYLCASSSGHTLGYTFGSGTRLTVV.

The rearrangement uses TRBV25-1 and TRBJ2-7, with D perhaps being TRBD1 or TRBD2 (5 bases each). The CDR3 contains 17 residues. Trimming shortened V by 3 bases and J by 3 bases, and 21 bases separated the two germline ends. Germline CDR1 reads MGHDK; CDR2 reads SYGVNS. DNA of the CDR3: TGTGCCAGCAGTGACCAATGGGGGTTTGAGGGCAGCTACGAGCAGTACTTC. Translation gives CASSDQWGFEGSYEQYF.

The gene calls are TRBV2 and TRBJ2-1, with 7 bases identical to TRBD2. The CDR3 length is 15 residues. Germline V lookup: CDR1 SNHLY, CDR2 FYNNEI. V shed 6 bases, J shed 0 bases, and the junction held 5 bases outside the gene matches. The CDR3 region is CASSRRTSSYNEQFF. CDR3 nucleotide sequence: TGTGCCAGCAGCCGCCGGACTAGCTCCTACAATGAGCAGTTCTTC.

The chain combines TRBV20-1 with TRBJ2-1; no clear D. Trimming pared 0 bases from V and 0 bases from J, leaving 9 bases between. This CDR3 is built from 15 residues. The germline CDR1 and CDR2 sequences are DFQATT and SNEGSKA (reference sequence). The DNA of the CDR3 is TGCAGTGCTAGAGATTGGCGAAGCTCCTACAATGAGCAGTTCTTC. As protein: CSARDWRSSYNEQFF.

The genes are TRBV18 and TRBJ2-1; D tentatively reads TRBD1 or TRBD2 (5 bases each). In germline, CDR1 is KGHSH, CDR2 LQKENI. The V end lost 4 bases, the J end lost 8 bases, and 18 bases lay between the germline ends. This CDR3 region has 15 residues. The DNA of the CDR3 is TGTGCCAGCTCACTCCCTGGGGGTCGGATGGATGAGCAGTTCTTC. Translating it yields CASSLPGGRMDEQFF.

The chain combines TRBV9 with TRBJ2-1; 8 bases align to TRBD2. V lost 4 bases and J lost 7; bases outside the gene matches: 13. This CDR3 has 16 residues. Germline V gene data show CDR1 as SGDLS and CDR2 as YYNGEE. The CDR3 is CASSLSGREVGNEQFF. The CDR3 DNA reads as TGTGCCAGCAGCCTCAGTGGGCGGGAGGTGGGGAATGAGCAGTTCTTC.

The rearrangement joins TRBV3-1 to TRBJ1-6; unclear D gene. Germline CDR1 is LGHDT and CDR2 is YNNKEL (reference sequence). Trimming removed 1 base from V and 9 bases from J, with 4 bases in between. CDR3 length: 12 residues. CDR3 amino acids: CASSQGASPLHF. As DNA, the CDR3 is TGTGCCAGCAGCCAAGGAGCTTCACCCCTCCACTTT.

This clonotype was seen a few times. This rearrangement joins TRBV12-3 or TRBV12-4 to TRBJ2-1, with TRBD2 matching over 9 bases. The J call may be in error: the DNA end matches TRBJ2-7 better. The CDR3 is 14 amino acids. CDR3 in DNA: TGTGCCAGCAGGCTTAGCGGGGGAGACAATGAGCAGTACTTC. Translation: CASRLSGGDNEQYF.

This clonotype was seen only a few times. The chain links TRBV3-1 to TRBJ2-3; TRBD2 is a possible D gene (6 bases). The CDR3 is 15 amino acids. The germline V gene has CDR1 LGHDT and CDR2 YNNKEL (reference sequence). The V end was cut by 1 base, the J end by 0 bases, with 8 bases between. CDR3 residues: CASSQAGESTDTQYF. The CDR3 nucleotides read TGTGCCAGCAGCCAAGCGGGGGAAAGCACAGATACGCAGTATTTT.

This clonotype was observed many times. The chain has TRBV24-1 and TRBJ2-3; 10 bases map to TRBD1. The CDR3 runs 17 residues. The germline V gene has CDR1 KGHDR and CDR2 SFDVKD. Trimming removed 4 bases from V and 4 bases from J; junction bases left unmatched: 10. CDR3 sequence reads: CATSDPPGTGVPDTQYF. The CDR3 DNA reads TGTGCCACCAGTGACCCTCCCGGGACAGGGGTCCCAGATACGCAGTATTTT.